This T cell receptor (beta chain) was observed in a study of cytomegalovirus exposure and HLA in healthy donors. Study-level points and caveats: Three CMV-associated chains were confirmed in vitro to be specific for CMV antigens. Most TCR sequences were rare, but some public TCRs occurred in many donors. Both high specificity and high sensitivity reportedly marked the classifier's diagnosis of cytomegalovirus status.

Donors came from a validation cohort of approximately 110 subjects, distinct from the first 666-subject cohort. Produced via immunoSEQ multiplex PCR; TCRdb's table is partial and in-frame only. The sample has roughly 56,000 clones, 90% to 95% seen once. Details on this clone: Its antigen is not identified.

Germline V lookup: CDR1 SQVTM, CDR2 ANQGSEA. Trimming took off 7 bases at V and 0 bases at J, with 9 bases between the two ends. This CDR3 has 12 residues. Sequenced sample: PBMCs. V gene TRBV29-1 combines with J gene TRBJ1-1; D call uncertain. The origin of this receptor is a young woman in good health and CMV-seropositive. The CDR3 nucleotides read TGCAGCGCCTCGAGGGTGAACACTGAAGCTTTCTTT. It encodes CSASRVNTEAFF.